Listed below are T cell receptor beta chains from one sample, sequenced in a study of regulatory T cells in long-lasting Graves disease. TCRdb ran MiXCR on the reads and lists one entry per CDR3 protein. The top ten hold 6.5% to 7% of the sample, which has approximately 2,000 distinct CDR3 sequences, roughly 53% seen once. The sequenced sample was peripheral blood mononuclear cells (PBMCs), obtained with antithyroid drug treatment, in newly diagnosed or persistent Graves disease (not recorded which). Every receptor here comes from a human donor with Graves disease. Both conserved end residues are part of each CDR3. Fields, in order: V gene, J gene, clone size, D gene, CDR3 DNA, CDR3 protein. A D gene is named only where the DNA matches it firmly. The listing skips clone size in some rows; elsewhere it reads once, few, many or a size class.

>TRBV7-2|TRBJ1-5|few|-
TGTGCCAGCAGCCCTACAGGGAGCAATCAGCCCCAGCATTTT
CASSPTGSNQPQHF
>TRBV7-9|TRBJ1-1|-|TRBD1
TGTGCCAGCAGGGCGACAGGGCGAACTGAAGCTTTCTTT
CASRATGRTEAFF
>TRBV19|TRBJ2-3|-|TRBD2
TGTGCCAGTAGCGAACTAGCGGGGGCGAACACAGATACGCAGTATTTT
CASSELAGANTDTQYF
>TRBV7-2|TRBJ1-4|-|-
TGTGCCAGCAGCTACAACGGCGTGGAAGGTGAAAAACTGTTTTTT
CASSYNGVEGEKLFF
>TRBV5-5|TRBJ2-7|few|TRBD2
TGTGCCAGCAGCTTGACTAGCGAGGGGTACGAGCAGTACTTC
CASSLTSEGYEQYF
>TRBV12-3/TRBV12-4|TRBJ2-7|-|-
TGTGCCAGCAGTGCGCGGACCGGACCGTACGAGCAGTACTTC
CASSARTGPYEQYF
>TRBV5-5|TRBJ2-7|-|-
TGTGCCAGCAGGGCTGACAGATACTACGAGCAGTACTTC
CASRADRYYEQYF
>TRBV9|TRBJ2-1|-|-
TGTGCCAGCAGCTATGGGGGTGACGCGGCGAGCGAGCAGTTCTTC
CASSYGGDAASEQFF
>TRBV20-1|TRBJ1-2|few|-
TGCAGTGCCGCAACCCCCAGGGAACCCTATGGCTACACCTTC
CSAATPREPYGYTF
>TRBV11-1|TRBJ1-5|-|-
TGTGCCAGCAGCTTAGAAGGACAAGGTCAGCCCCAGCATTTT
CASSLEGQGQPQHF
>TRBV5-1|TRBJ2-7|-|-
TGCGCCAGCAGCTATAGGACAGTCTCCTACGAGCAGTACTTC
CASSYRTVSYEQYF
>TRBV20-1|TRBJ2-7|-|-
TGCAGTGCTAGAGCGGTTACCCACTCGGAGCAGTACTTC
CSARAVTHSEQYF
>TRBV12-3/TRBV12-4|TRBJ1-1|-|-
TGTGCCAGCAGCGGAGCGGGTAATACTGAAGCTTTCTTT
CASSGAGNTEAFF
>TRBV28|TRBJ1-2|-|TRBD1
TGTGCCAGCAGGATCAGGGGGCTCGGCTATGGCTACACCTTC
CASRIRGLGYGYTF
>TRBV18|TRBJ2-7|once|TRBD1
TGTGCCAGCTCGCCAATACAGGGGTACGAGCAGTACTTC
CASSPIQGYEQYF
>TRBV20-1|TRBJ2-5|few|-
TGCAGTGCCCCGAAAGGGCCTCAAGAGACCCAGTACTTC
CSAPKGPQETQYF
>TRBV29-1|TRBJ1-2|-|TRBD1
TGCAGCGTCGCCCGGGACAGGGAGCGCAACTATGGCTACACCTTC
CSVARDRERNYGYTF
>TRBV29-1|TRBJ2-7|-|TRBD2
TGCAGCGTTGGGGAGGGGTACTTC
CSVGEGYF
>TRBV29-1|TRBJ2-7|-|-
TGCAGCGTCGAAGAGGACAGCTCCTACGAGCAGTACTTC
CSVEEDSSYEQYF
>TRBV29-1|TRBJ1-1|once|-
TGCAGCGCTTCACGACTAGGCACTGAAGCTTTCTTT
CSASRLGTEAFF
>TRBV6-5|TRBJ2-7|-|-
TGTGCCAGCAGTTACTCGGACAGACTCTCCTACGAGCAGTACTTC
CASSYSDRLSYEQYF
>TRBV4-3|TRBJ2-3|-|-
TGCGCCAGCAGCCAAGATGCCGGCGAGGCAGATACGCAGTATTTT
CASSQDAGEADTQYF
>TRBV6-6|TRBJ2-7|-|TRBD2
TGTGCCAGCAGCAGCTCTGCTAGCGGGGGCCGTACCTACGAGCAGTACTTC
CASSSSASGGRTYEQYF
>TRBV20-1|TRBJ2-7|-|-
TGCAGTGCTAGAGATCCCTCTAAGGGGGGGAGCACCTACGAGCAGTACTTC
CSARDPSKGGSTYEQYF
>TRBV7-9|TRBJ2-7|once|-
TGTGCCAGCAGCTTAGCGGGGGGTGGCGAGCAGTACTTC
CASSLAGGGEQYF
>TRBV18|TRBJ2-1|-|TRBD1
TGTGCCAGCTCAAGGGACAGGGCCAATGAGCAGTTCTTC
CASSRDRANEQFF
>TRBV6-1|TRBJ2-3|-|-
TGTGCCAGCAGTGAATGGGACGGCACAGATACGCAGTATTTT
CASSEWDGTDTQYF
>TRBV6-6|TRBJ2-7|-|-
TGTGCCAGCAGTTCGCGGACCACCTTCTCCTACGAGCAGTACTTC
CASSSRTTFSYEQYF
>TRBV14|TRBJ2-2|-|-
TGTGCCAGCAGCCCCGACAGGAACACCGGGGAGCTGTTTTTT
CASSPDRNTGELFF
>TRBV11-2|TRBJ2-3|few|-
TGTGCCAGCAGCTCCGGTGGGGTGGCAGATACGCAGTATTTT
CASSSGGVADTQYF
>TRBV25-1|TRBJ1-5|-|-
TGTGCCAGCAGTGAAGGACAGAGCAATCAGCCCCAGCATTTT
CASSEGQSNQPQHF
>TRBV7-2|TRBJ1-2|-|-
TGTGCCAGCAGCTTAGTGGCGGATGCTAACTATGGCTACACCTTC
CASSLVADANYGYTF
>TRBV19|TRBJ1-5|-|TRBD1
TGTGCCAGTAGTCTTCACCGGGACAGGGCCCAGCCCCAGCATTTT
CASSLHRDRAQPQHF
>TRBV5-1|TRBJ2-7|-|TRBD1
TGCGCCAGCAGCCTGCGACAGGGCCCCTTCTACGAGCAGTACTTC
CASSLRQGPFYEQYF
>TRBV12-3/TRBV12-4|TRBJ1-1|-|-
TGTGCCAGCAGCCCTGGAGGGGCAGCTTTCTTT
CASSPGGAAFF
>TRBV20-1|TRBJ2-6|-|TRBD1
TGCAGTGCTAACAGGGGTTCTGGGGCCAACGTCCTGACTTTC
CSANRGSGANVLTF
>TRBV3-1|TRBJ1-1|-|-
TGTGCCAGCAGCCAACAACCGGGGGGCGCATGGACTGAAGCTTTCTTT
CASSQQPGGAWTEAFF
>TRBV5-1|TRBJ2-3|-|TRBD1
TGCGCCAGCAGCTCCACCGGGACAGTTCTGACAGATACGCAGTATTTT
CASSSTGTVLTDTQYF
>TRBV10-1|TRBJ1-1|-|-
TGCGCCAACCCAGGTATCGGGGAAACTGAAGCTTTCTTT
CANPGIGETEAFF
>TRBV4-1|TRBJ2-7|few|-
TGCGCCAGCAGCCAAGGGGAAGGCCCAGACTACGAGCAGTACTTC
CASSQGEGPDYEQYF
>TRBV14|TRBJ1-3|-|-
TGTGCCAGCAGCCAAAGGTACGGCGTCTCTGGAAACACCATATATTTT
CASSQRYGVSGNTIYF
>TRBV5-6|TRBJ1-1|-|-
TGTGCCAGCAGCTTGCCGAGTCTCCGGAACACTGAAGCTTTCTTT
CASSLPSLRNTEAFF
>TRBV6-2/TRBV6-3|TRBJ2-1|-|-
TGTGCCAGCAGTTATTCTAGCTTTGAGCAGTTCTTC
CASSYSSFEQFF
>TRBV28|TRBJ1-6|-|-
TGTGCCAGCATGTTCCAAGCGAGCTCCTATAATTCACCCCTCCACTTT
CASMFQASSYNSPLHF
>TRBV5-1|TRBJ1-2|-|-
TGCGCCAGCACCCGAATAGGGGGAGAGAGCTATGGCTACACCTTC
CASTRIGGESYGYTF
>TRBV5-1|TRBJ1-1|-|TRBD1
TGCGCCAGCAGAGGACAGGGGGGCACTGAAGCTTTCTTT
CASRGQGGTEAFF
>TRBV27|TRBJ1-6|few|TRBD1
TGTGCCAGCAGTCAAGGACAGGGGGCTTCACCCCTCCACTTT
CASSQGQGASPLHF
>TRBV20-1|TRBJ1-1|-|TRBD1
TGCAGTGCTAGACCAGGGACAGGGAACACTGAAGCTTTCTTT
CSARPGTGNTEAFF
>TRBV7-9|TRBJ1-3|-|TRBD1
TGTGCCAGCAGCTCCCCGCGGACAGGAACCTCTGGAAACACCATATATTTT
CASSSPRTGTSGNTIYF
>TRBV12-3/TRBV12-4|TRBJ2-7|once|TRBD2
TGTGCCAGCAGTCCCCTACTAGCGGGGGACCCATACGAGCAGTACTTC
CASSPLLAGDPYEQYF
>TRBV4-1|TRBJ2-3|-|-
TGCGCCAGCAGCCATAACACCCGCACAGATACGCAGTATTTT
CASSHNTRTDTQYF
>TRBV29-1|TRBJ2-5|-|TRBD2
TGCAGCGTTGAGGTGACGGGGGGTTGGGGAGAGACCCAGTACTTC
CSVEVTGGWGETQYF
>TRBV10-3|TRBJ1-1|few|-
TGTGCCATCAGTTTGGGGAACACTGAAGCTTTCTTT
CAISLGNTEAFF
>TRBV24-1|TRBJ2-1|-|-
TGTGCCACCAGTGATGATCCAGGGAGCTCCTACAATGAGCAGTTCTTC
CATSDDPGSSYNEQFF
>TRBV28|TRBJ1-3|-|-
TGTGCCAGCAGTTTATCCCGGAGTCGGGCACGGGGAAACACCATATATTTT
CASSLSRSRARGNTIYF